This T cell receptor (beta chain) was captured in a study of CD8+ T cells in alopecia areata. Regarding the study as a whole: Numerous clones, expanded in lesions, remained in scalp and blood during tofacitinib. One nonresponder makes the tie between baseline CD8+ expansion and response uncertain.

Treatment noted: oral pan-JAK inhibitor, 5-10 mg twice daily. It was from PBMCs that CD4+ and CD8+ T cells were sorted. Germline values: CDR1 MDHEN, CDR2 SYDVKM. The CDR3 is 13 residues long. It was cDNA, reverse transcribed from extracted RNA, that served as the sequencing template. This table comes from immunoSEQ multiplex PCR, and its TCRdb copy is limited to in-frame clones, with some not included. Of about 280,000 clones detected, over 45% appear once; the ten largest clones hold roughly 1.8%. As regards this clone: The target antigen is unknown. The junction shows a germline mismatch at one end, possibly a read error.

This chain joins TRBV28 and TRBJ2-7; D is possibly TRBD1 (6 bases). Sample: CD4+ T cells sorted from blood, taken at week 24, from a patient treated with tofacitinib. This TCR came from a human donor with alopecia areata. The CDR3 nucleotides are TGTGCCTGCAGGGGTTCTCATACCTACGAGCAGTACTTC. The encoded protein is CACRGSHTYEQYF.